This T cell receptor beta chain was captured in a study of naive and memory T cell subsets. TCR cDNA received a 3' ligated oligonucleotide that carried a UMI. Adult healthy volunteers gave 2.5 ml peripheral blood for whole-blood RNA. Reverse transcription used DNase-treated unsorted total RNA, aiming for roughly 1 to 1,100 ng. This CDR3 is 15 amino acids long. Trimming at V came to 2 bases and at J to 2 bases, leaving 5 bases not matched to a gene. From germline, CDR1 is MGHRA and CDR2 YSYEKL. The SP2 primer and nested alpha and beta constant region primers amplified ligated cDNA in four rounds. For blood and skin samples, reverse transcription used TCR alpha and beta constant primers. TCRdb called the 5' RACE reads again in MiXCR, with one record for every CDR3 protein. The sample shows about 62,000 distinct CDR3 sequences, 6% to 8.5% of them seen only once. General observations from the study: This RNA-based method may be sensitive to activation-related transcript changes.

On this clonotype: As yet, its antigen is unknown.

This clonotype originated in a female donor in good health. The chain uses TRBV4-1 and TRBJ2-7, with TRBD2 matching over 8 bases. The CDR3 DNA is TGCGCCAGCAGCCAAAACGGGGGGGCCCCCTACGAGCAGTACTTC. This gives the protein CASSQNGGAPYEQYF.